The source of this T cell receptor beta chain is a study of shared clonotypes between healthy human individuals. Sequencing was performed with immunoSEQ multiplex PCR; in TCRdb, only in-frame clones are kept and a portion is missing. The repertoire holds 550,000 to 600,000 clones, with around 78% as singletons. All donors were healthy HIV-negative adults lacking recent acute infections or vaccinations. All of the donors resided in Nashville, Tennessee, and each was a Caucasian adult. CDR3 size: 14 residues. V was clipped by 3 bases and J by 8 bases; unmatched bases: 2. In germline, CDR1 is SGDLS, CDR2 YYNGEE.

The chain employs TRBV9 and TRBJ2-3; 14 bases are shared with TRBD2. The clonotype originates from a woman aged 40-49 years in good health. Some clones in this sample may be carry-over from other donors' samples. Sequencing input: PBMCs. This CDR3 reads CASSGGTSGSTQYF. The CDR3 DNA reads as TGTGCCAGCAGCGGCGGGACTAGCGGGAGTACGCAGTATTTT.